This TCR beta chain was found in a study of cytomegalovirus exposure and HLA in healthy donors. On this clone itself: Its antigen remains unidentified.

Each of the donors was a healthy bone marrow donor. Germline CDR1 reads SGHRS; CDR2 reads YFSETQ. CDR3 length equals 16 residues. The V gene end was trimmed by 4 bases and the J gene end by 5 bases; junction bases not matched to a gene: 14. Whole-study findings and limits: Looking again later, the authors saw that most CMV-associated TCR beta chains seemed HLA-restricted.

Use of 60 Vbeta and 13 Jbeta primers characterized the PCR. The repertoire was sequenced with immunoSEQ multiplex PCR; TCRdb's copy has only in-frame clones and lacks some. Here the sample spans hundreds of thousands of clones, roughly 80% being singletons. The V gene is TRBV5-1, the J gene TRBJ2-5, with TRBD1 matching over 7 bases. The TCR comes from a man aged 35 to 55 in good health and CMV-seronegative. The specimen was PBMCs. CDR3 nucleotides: TGCGCCAGCAGCGTTGGACAGGCGCATATTCGGGAGACCCAGTACTTC. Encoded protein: CASSVGQAHIRETQYF. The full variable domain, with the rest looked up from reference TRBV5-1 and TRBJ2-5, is KAGVTQTPRYLIKTRGQQVTLSCSPISGHRSVSWYQQTPGQGLQFLFEYFSETQRNKGNFPGRFSGRQFSNSRSEMNVSTLELGDSALYLCASSVGQAHIRETQYFGPGTRLLVL.